This T cell receptor beta chain was recovered during a study of T cell repertoires in cytomegalovirus infection. CDR3 length equals 16 residues. J was trimmed by 6 bases and V by 4 bases; bases with no gene match: 9. TCRdb recomputed calls from the reads with MiXCR, one row per CDR3 protein. There are 310,000 or so distinct CDR3 sequences in the sample; roughly 24% occur only once, and approximately 13% lies in the top ten. Sequenced material: PBMCs. J is TRBJ2-2 and V is TRBV12-3 or TRBV12-4; 9 bases are shared with TRBD1. The clonotype originates from a human donor in good health (CMV status not recorded). Some clones in this sample may be carry-over from other donors' samples. The CDR3 DNA reads TGTGCCAGCAGTTCACAGGGGGCGGGAAACGCCGGGGAGCTGTTTTTT. This translates into CASSSQGAGNAGELFF.